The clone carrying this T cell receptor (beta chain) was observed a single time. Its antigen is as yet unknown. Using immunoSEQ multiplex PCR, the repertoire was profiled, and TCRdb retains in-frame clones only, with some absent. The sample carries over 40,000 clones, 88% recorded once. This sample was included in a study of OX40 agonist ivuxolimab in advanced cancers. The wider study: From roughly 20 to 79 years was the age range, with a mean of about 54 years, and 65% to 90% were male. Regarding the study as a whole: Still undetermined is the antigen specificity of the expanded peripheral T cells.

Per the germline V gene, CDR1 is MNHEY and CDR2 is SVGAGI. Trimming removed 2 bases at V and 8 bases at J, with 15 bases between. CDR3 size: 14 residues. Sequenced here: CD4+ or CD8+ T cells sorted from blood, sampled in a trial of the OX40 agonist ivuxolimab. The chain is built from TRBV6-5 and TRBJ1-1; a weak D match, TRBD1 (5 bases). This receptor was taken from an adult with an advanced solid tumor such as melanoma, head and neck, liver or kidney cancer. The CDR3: CASSYHMDGAEAFF. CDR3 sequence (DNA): TGTGCCAGCAGTTACCACATGGACGGGGCAGAAGCTTTCTTT.